The next 27 T cell receptor beta chains were all read from a single sample in a study of radiation and T cells in renal cell carcinoma. Measured with immunoSEQ multiplex PCR; TCRdb has only the in-frame clones, and not every one. Counted here are more than 120,000 clones, 70% to 90% occurring once; the ten biggest clones make up less than 20%. As for time point: blood 4 weeks post-SBRT, at nephrectomy. Treatment here: 15 Gy SBRT to primary tumor, nephrectomy 4 weeks later. Sequencing used blood, obtained from a patient whose treatment included radiotherapy and nephrectomy. Receptors were obtained from a woman aged 50 to 60 with renal cell carcinoma.

V gene TRBV15 combines with J gene TRBJ2-3; D might be TRBD1 or TRBD2, each matching 5 bases. Trimming left V 1 base short and J 0 bases short, with 17 bases between. This CDR3 spans 18 amino acids. Germline CDR1 reads LNHNV; CDR2 reads YYDKDF (reference sequence). The CDR3 DNA follows: TGTGCCACCAGCAGAGGAAATTCGGGGCCACCAAGCACAGATACGCAGTATTTT. Translated: CATSRGNSGPPSTDTQYF.

CDR3 in amino acids: CASSTGQGAHGNEKLFF. In DNA form, the CDR3 reads TGTGCCAGTAGTACCGGACAGGGGGCTCACGGTAATGAAAAACTGTTTTTT. V gene TRBV19 combines with J gene TRBJ1-4, with 11 bases lining up with TRBD1. Germline loops: CDR1 LNHDA, CDR2 SQIVND (reference sequence). Unmatched junction bases numbered 8, after V lost 4 bases and J lost 4 bases. The CDR3 covers 17 residues.

The chain is built from TRBV11-2 and TRBJ1-4, with TRBD1 as a possible D gene (5 bases). V lost 4 bases and J lost 4, with 16 bases in between. Germline CDR1 and CDR2: SGHAT and FQNNGV. The CDR3 runs 16 residues. The CDR3, as DNA: TGTGCCAGCAGCTCCTTGGGCAGGGCTCGTAATGAAAAACTGTTTTTT. Amino acid sequence: CASSSLGRARNEKLFF. The variable domain in full, completed from reference TRBV11-2 and TRBJ1-4, reads EAGVAQSPRYKIIEKRQSVAFWCNPISGHATLYWYQQILGQGPKLLIQFQNNGVVDDSQLPKDRFSAERLKGVDSTLKIQPAKLEDSAVYLCASSSLGRARNEKLFFGSGTQLSVL.

The rearrangement uses TRBV9 and TRBJ2-3; possibly TRBD1 for D (5 bases). The length of the CDR3 is 15 residues. The V gene lost 4 bases and the J gene lost 1 base, with 13 bases spanning the gap. Germline V CDR1 and CDR2: SGDLS, YYNGEE. CDR3 nucleotides: TGTGCCAGCAGCCCAACAGGTCCTGGCACAGATACGCAGTATTTT. It yields the protein CASSPTGPGTDTQYF. Using reference TRBV9 and TRBJ2-3 for the parts outside the CDR3, the full variable domain is DSGVTQTPKHLITATGQRVTLRCSPRSGDLSVYWYQQSLDQGLQFLIQYYNGEERAKGNILERFSAQQFPDLHSELNLSSLELGDSALYFCASSPTGPGTDTQYFGPGTRLTVL.

J is TRBJ1-3 and V is TRBV15; D unresolved. This CDR3 comprises 16 residues. V gave up 0 bases and J gave up 0 bases, with 9 bases separating them. Germline CDR1 LNHNV, CDR2 YYDKDF (reference sequence). CDR3: CATSRDPASSGNTIYF. In DNA form, the CDR3 reads TGTGCCACCAGCAGAGATCCGGCCAGCTCTGGAAACACCATATATTTT.

The chain is built from TRBV20-1 and TRBJ1-1; D is ambiguous. V lost 7 bases, J lost 9 bases, and 15 bases lay in between. The length of the CDR3 is 11 residues. Germline V lookup: CDR1 DFQATT, CDR2 SNEGSKA (reference sequence). The CDR3 loop is CSGTDGEKAFF. Here the CDR3 DNA reads TGCAGTGGGACGGACGGCGAGAAAGCTTTCTTT.

The CDR3 here is CASSFAGGPGTEQFF. The CDR3 region has the DNA TGTGCCAGCAGCTTCGCGGGAGGGCCGGGCACTGAGCAGTTCTTC. The V call is TRBV7-2, the J call TRBJ2-1, with 9 bases fitting TRBD2. The V gene end was trimmed by 3 bases and the J gene end by 9 bases; junction bases not matched to a gene: 9. The V gene's germline CDR1 is SGHTA and CDR2 FQGNSA. The CDR3 totals 15 residues.

The chain couples TRBV5-5 to TRBJ1-2; 8 nucleotides line up with TRBD1. Germline V gene data show CDR1 as SGHKS and CDR2 as YYEKEE (reference sequence). The V and J ends lost 0 bases and 6 bases, in that order; junction bases with no gene match: 4. CDR3 size: 14 residues. In DNA form, the CDR3 reads TGTGCCAGCAGCTTGGGGACAGGGTTGAATGGCTACACCTTC. This sequence encodes CASSLGTGLNGYTF. The full variable domain, its missing parts supplied by reference TRBV5-5 and TRBJ1-2, is DAGVTQSPTHLIKTRGQQVTLRCSPISGHKSVSWYQQVLGQGPQFIFQYYEKEERGRGNFPDRFSARQFPNYSSELNVNALLLGDSALYLCASSLGTGLNGYTFGSGTRLTVV.

The chain is built from TRBV4-2 and TRBJ2-7; D call uncertain. With 4 bases removed from V and 5 bases from J, the gap between germline ends came to 12 bases. Germline CDR1 and CDR2: LGHNA and YNFKEQ. The CDR3 consists of 13 residues. The CDR3 here is CASSPSHSHEQYF. The DNA of the CDR3 is TGTGCCAGCAGCCCAAGTCATTCCCACGAGCAGTACTTC.

The V gene is TRBV27, the J gene TRBJ2-7; 9 positions match TRBD1. The germline V gene has CDR1 MNHEY and CDR2 SMNVEV (reference sequence). The V and J ends lost 6 bases and 8 bases, in that order; junction bases with no gene match: 11. The CDR3 runs to 14 residues. CDR3 bases: TGTGCCAGCAGGATGGGACAGGGACCCGACAAGCAGTACTTC. Translation gives CASRMGQGPDKQYF.

The chain employs TRBV5-1 and TRBJ2-1; tentatively, D is TRBD2 (5 bases). Germline V gene sequence: CDR1 SGHRS, CDR2 YFSETQ. The CDR3 has 12 amino acids. V lost 4 bases and J lost 12, with 14 bases in between. CDR3 DNA sequence: TGCGCCAGCAGCCAGGACTCCGGAGGGCAGTTCTTC. This sequence encodes CASSQDSGGQFF.

The chain joins TRBV5-1 to TRBJ2-3; 8 nucleotides agree with TRBD1. V lost 3 bases and J lost 2; bases outside the gene matches: 2. CDR1 and CDR2 from the germline V gene are SGHRS and YFSETQ. CDR3 length equals 14 residues. The CDR3 region is CASSWTGPTDTQYF. The CDR3 bases are TGCGCCAGCAGCTGGACAGGGCCCACAGATACGCAGTATTTT.

This clone was counted only a few times. J is TRBJ2-5 and V is TRBV2; 7 nucleotides agree with TRBD2. This CDR3 has 12 amino acids. The V segment lost 11 bases and the J segment 4 bases; nucleotides outside the gene matches: 7. CDR1 and CDR2 from the germline V gene are SNHLY and FYNNEI. CDR3 in amino acids: CASGGEGETQYF. CDR3 bases: TGTGCCTCTGGGGGGGAGGGAGAGACCCAGTACTTC.

About this clone itself: Mismatch with germline at one junction end may stem from a read error. The chain links TRBV5-4 to TRBJ2-6; a weak D match, TRBD2 (5 bases). This CDR3 is 18 amino acids long. Germline V lookup: CDR1 SGHNT, CDR2 YYREEE (reference sequence). The CDR3 nucleotides are TGCGCCAGCAGCCAGGATGTTATGGGGAGCTCTGGGGCCAACGTCCTGACTTTC. Translating gives CASSQDVMGSSGANVLTF. The complete variable domain, with remaining parts taken from reference TRBV5-4 and TRBJ2-6, reads ETGVTQSPTHLIKTRGQQVTLRCSSQSGHNTVSWYQQALGQGPQFIFQYYREEENGRGNFPPRFSGLQFPNYSSELNVNALELDDSALYLCASSQDVMGSSGANVLTFGAGSRLTVL.

The genes are TRBV27 and TRBJ2-3; unclear D gene. V was clipped by 4 bases and J by 4 bases, with 9 bases between them. This CDR3 region has 13 residues. CDR1 is MNHEY, CDR2 SMNVEV, per germline (reference sequence). CDR3 residues: CASSYKVADTQYF. The CDR3 region has the DNA TGTGCCAGCAGTTATAAGGTCGCAGATACGCAGTATTTT.

This clone was seen just once. The chain has TRBV7-2 and TRBJ2-7, with D possibly being TRBD1 (6 bases). CDR3 length equals 14 residues. Trimming removed 5 bases from V and 1 base from J, with 12 bases in between. Germline V lookup: CDR1 SGHTA, CDR2 FQGNSA. CDR3 nucleotide sequence: TGTGCCAGCAGCCGAGGGGGAGCGTCCTACGAGCAGTACTTC. It is translated as CASSRGGASYEQYF.

This chain joins TRBV5-5 and TRBJ2-5; tentative D call: TRBD2 (6 bases). The CDR3 spans 14 residues. Germline assignment: CDR1 SGHKS and CDR2 YYEKEE (reference sequence). Trimming stripped 4 bases from V and 5 bases from J, with 15 bases between. The DNA for the CDR3 is TGTGCCAGCAGCCGTGGGGGGATAGCGGAGACCCAGTACTTC. This translates into CASSRGGIAETQYF.

This chain joins TRBV27 and TRBJ2-5; D call uncertain. Germline V gene lookup returns CDR1 MNHEY and CDR2 SMNVEV (reference sequence). The V gene lost 7 bases and the J gene lost 4 bases, with 13 bases spanning the gap. The CDR3 has 13 amino acids. The CDR3 is CASTPGGRETQYF. The CDR3 nucleotides read TGTGCCAGCACCCCTGGTGGGCGAGAGACCCAGTACTTC.

This clone was picked up one time. The CDR3 sequence is CSAGGQYGYTF. The DNA for the CDR3 is TGCAGTGCGGGTGGACAGTATGGCTACACCTTC. The J gene is TRBJ1-2, the V gene TRBV20-1, with D possibly being TRBD1 (6 bases). Germline CDR1 and CDR2: DFQATT and SNEGSKA (reference sequence). This CDR3 contains 11 residues. The germline V and J ends were trimmed by 6 bases and 5 bases, with 10 bases remaining between them.

This clone is a singleton in its sample. The chain is built from TRBV4-1 and TRBJ2-3; 9 nucleotides line up with TRBD2. The CDR3 is 16 amino acids. In germline, CDR1 is MGHRA, CDR2 YSYEKL. V lost 4 bases and J lost 3; bases outside the gene matches: 8. The CDR3 DNA is TGCGCCAGCAGCCGGGGTGTGCGGGAGGGTACAGATACGCAGTATTTT. Its translation: CASSRGVREGTDTQYF.

The CDR3 DNA reads as TGTGCCAGCAGCGCAAGACAGGGTCGGAACACCGGGGAGCTGTTTTTT. Amino acid sequence: CASSARQGRNTGELFF. The chain links TRBV9 to TRBJ2-2; the match to TRBD1 covers 7 bases. With V trimmed by 3 bases and J by 1 base, 6 bases remained unmatched. Germline-derived CDR1 and CDR2 are SGDLS and YYNGEE. The CDR3 runs to 16 residues.

The J gene is TRBJ2-1, the V gene TRBV9; no clear D gene. The CDR3 sequence is 13 residues long. From germline, CDR1 is SGDLS and CDR2 YYNGEE. V lost 0 bases, J lost 8 bases, and 9 bases lay in between. The CDR3 region is CASSVAGLDEQFF. Written as DNA, the CDR3 is TGTGCCAGCAGCGTAGCAGGTTTGGATGAGCAGTTCTTC.

This clone was seen a few times. The chain joins TRBV7-2 to TRBJ1-1; 7 bases line up with TRBD1. The germline V gene has CDR1 SGHTA and CDR2 FQGNSA. The CDR3 runs 13 residues. Unmatched junction bases numbered 7, after V lost 5 bases and J lost 7 bases. In DNA, the CDR3 is TGTGCCAGCAGCCTCGACAGGGTTGGTGAAGCTTTCTTT. Protein: CASSLDRVGEAFF.

The chain has TRBV5-1 and TRBJ2-2, with TRBD1 as a possible D gene (5 bases). The CDR3 is 15 amino acids. Per the germline V gene, CDR1 is SGHRS and CDR2 is YFSETQ. V lost 2 bases and J lost 3, with 11 bases in between. CDR3 protein: CASSFNQGYTGELFF. The DNA of the CDR3 is TGCGCCAGCAGCTTCAACCAGGGTTACACCGGGGAGCTGTTTTTT.

The chain recombines TRBV7-2 with TRBJ2-1; 8 nucleotides align to TRBD2. This CDR3 is 15 amino acids long. J lost 2 bases, V lost 1 base, and 1 base had no gene match. Germline V gene data show CDR1 as SGHTA and CDR2 as FQGNSA. The CDR3 here is CASSLGGGTYNEQFF. The CDR3 DNA follows: TGTGCCAGCAGCTTAGGCGGGGGGACCTACAATGAGCAGTTCTTC.

The table lists this clone with a count of one. The rearrangement joins TRBV27 to TRBJ2-3; the match to TRBD2 covers 13 bases. Per the germline V gene, CDR1 is MNHEY and CDR2 is SMNVEV (reference sequence). J lost 10 bases, V lost 6 bases, and 4 bases had no gene match. CDR3 length: 13 residues. The CDR3 sequence: CASRWTSGGAQYF. In DNA form, the CDR3 reads TGTGCCAGCAGATGGACTAGCGGGGGAGCGCAGTATTTT.

V is TRBV6-5 and J is TRBJ1-1; D unresolved. V dropped 2 bases and J dropped 11 bases, with 18 bases sitting between them. The length of the CDR3 is 14 residues. Looked up from germline, CDR1 is MNHEY and CDR2 is SVGAGI. The CDR3 DNA reads TGTGCCAGCAGTTACCGCCAGTCCATACCTGGGGCTTTCTTT. As protein: CASSYRQSIPGAFF.